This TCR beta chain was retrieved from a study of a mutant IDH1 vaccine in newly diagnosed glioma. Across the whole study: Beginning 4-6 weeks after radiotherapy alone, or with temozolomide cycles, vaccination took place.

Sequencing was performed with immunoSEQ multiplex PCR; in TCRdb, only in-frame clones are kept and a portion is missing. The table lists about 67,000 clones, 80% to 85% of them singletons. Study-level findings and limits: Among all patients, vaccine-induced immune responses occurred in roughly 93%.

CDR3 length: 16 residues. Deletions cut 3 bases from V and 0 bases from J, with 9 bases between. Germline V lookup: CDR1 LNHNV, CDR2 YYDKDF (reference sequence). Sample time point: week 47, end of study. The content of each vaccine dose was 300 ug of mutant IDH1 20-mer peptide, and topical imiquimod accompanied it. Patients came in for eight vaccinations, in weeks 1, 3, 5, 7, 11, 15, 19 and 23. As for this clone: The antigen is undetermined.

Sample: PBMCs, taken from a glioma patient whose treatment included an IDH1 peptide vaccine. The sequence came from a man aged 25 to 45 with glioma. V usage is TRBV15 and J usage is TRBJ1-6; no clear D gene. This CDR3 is CATSSLGGSYNSPLHF. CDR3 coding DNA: TGTGCCACCAGCAGCCTAGGAGGCTCCTATAATTCACCCCTCCACTTT.